This record looks at one TCR beta chain sequence and its context. Its antigen is unknown. This sample stems from a study of yellow fever vaccine responses in identical twins. Study-wide points: As reported, the vaccine T cell response of twins seemed partly convergent and partly personalized.

Trimming removed 1 base from V and 4 bases from J; junction bases left unmatched: 6. Germline CDR1 MGHRA, CDR2 YSYEKL. This CDR3 comprises 16 residues. MiXCR, run by TCRdb on the RT-PCR reads, gives a single entry per CDR3 protein. The sample shows 10,000 or so distinct CDR3 sequences, approximately 82% of them seen only once. The J gene is TRBJ2-1, the V gene TRBV4-1, with TRBD2 matching 8 bases. The sequencing used T cells from blood (PBMCs), unsorted or a sorted subset (not recorded which), collected before or after yellow fever vaccination (not recorded which). This clonotype was sampled from a woman in her late teens or twenties who received the yellow fever vaccine. CDR3 in DNA: TGCGCCAGCAGCCAAGGACTAGCGACGAGGTACAATGAGCAGTTCTTC. Its protein product is CASSQGLATRYNEQFF.